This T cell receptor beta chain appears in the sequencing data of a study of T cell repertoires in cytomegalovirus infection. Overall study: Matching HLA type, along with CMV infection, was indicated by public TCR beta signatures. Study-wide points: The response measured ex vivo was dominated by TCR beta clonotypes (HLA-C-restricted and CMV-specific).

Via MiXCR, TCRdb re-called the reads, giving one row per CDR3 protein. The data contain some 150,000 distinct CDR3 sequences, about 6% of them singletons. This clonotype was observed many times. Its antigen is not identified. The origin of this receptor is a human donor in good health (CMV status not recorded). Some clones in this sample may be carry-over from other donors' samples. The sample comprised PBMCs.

CDR3 coding DNA: TGTGCCAGCAGCTTAGAACGGTACACTGAAGCTTTCTTT. Its translation: CASSLERYTEAFF. The rearrangement links TRBV7-8 to TRBJ1-1; D is uncertain. The germline gives CDR1 SGHVS, CDR2 FQNEAQ. CDR3 length equals 13 residues. V lost 1 base, J lost 3 bases, and 6 bases lay in between.